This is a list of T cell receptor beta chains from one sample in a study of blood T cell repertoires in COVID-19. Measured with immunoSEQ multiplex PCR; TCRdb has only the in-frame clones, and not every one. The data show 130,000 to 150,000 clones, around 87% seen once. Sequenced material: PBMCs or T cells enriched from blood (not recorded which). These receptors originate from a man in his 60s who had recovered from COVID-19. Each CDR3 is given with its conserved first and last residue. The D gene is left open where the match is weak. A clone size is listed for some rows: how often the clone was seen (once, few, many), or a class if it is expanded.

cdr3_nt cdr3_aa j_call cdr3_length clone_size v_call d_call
TGTGCCAGCAGCCTAAGCGGGGGCGCTAGCACAGATACGCAGTATTTT CASSLSGGASTDTQYF TRBJ2-3 16 - TRBV7-9 TRBD2
TGCGCCAGCAGCCTTGGGGACACAGGGGAATACGGCTACACCTTC CASSLGDTGEYGYTF TRBJ1-2 15 - TRBV5-1 TRBD1
TGTGCCACCAGCAGAGATACGGGGGTAGGAGAAAAACTGTTTTTT CATSRDTGVGEKLFF TRBJ1-4 15 - TRBV15 -
TGTGCCAGCAGCCAAGATTGGACAGGGTTAGGAGAGCAGTACTTC CASSQDWTGLGEQYF TRBJ2-7 15 - TRBV3-1/TRBV3-2 TRBD1
TGTGCCAGTAGTATGGAGGCGATGCATCAGCCCCAGCATTTT CASSMEAMHQPQHF TRBJ1-5 14 - TRBV19 -
TGTGCCAGCAGCCTAGGGACAGTTGAAGCTTTCTTT CASSLGTVEAFF TRBJ1-1 12 - TRBV5-6 TRBD1
TGTGCCAGCAGGCTCCTAGCGGGAGAGTTAAAGACCCAGTACTTC CASRLLAGELKTQYF TRBJ2-5 15 once TRBV6-5 TRBD2
TGTGCCAGCTCACCGGGGACATGGGGGGCTTTCTTT CASSPGTWGAFF TRBJ1-1 12 few TRBV18 -
TGTGCCAGCAGTGAAATGGTCCCGGTCACCGGGGAGCTGTTTTTT CASSEMVPVTGELFF TRBJ2-2 15 - TRBV6-1 -
TGTGCCAGCAGTGAAAAGACAGGGGGGCAATATAGCAATCAGCCCCAGCATTTT CASSEKTGGQYSNQPQHF TRBJ1-5 18 - TRBV6-1 TRBD1
TGTGCTACAGGGGTCTCCGCTGCCGGGGAGCTGTTTTTT CATGVSAAGELFF TRBJ2-2 13 - TRBV19 TRBD1
TGTGCCAGCAGCCTCGGGACAGGGTTTAACGGGGAGCTGTTTTTT CASSLGTGFNGELFF TRBJ2-2 15 - TRBV7-9 TRBD1
TGTGCCAGCAGCTTCAGCGGGGGGGTTTGGGAAAAACTGTTTTTT CASSFSGGVWEKLFF TRBJ1-4 15 - TRBV7-9 -
TGTGCCAGCAGTGATAACCGGGACAGGGCCTACGAGCAGTACTTC CASSDNRDRAYEQYF TRBJ2-7 15 - TRBV25-1 TRBD1
TGTGCCAGCACCCTAGGGGTTGTGGGCACAGTTGAGCAGTACTTC CASTLGVVGTVEQYF TRBJ2-7 15 - TRBV28 -
TGTGCCAGCTCTGCGGACAGGGGCAACGAGCAGTTCTTC CASSADRGNEQFF TRBJ2-1 13 - TRBV18 TRBD1
TGTGCCAGCAGTCAGGGTCGGTCGAACTATGGCTACACCTTC CASSQGRSNYGYTF TRBJ1-2 14 - TRBV2 -
TGTGCCAGCAGTTACCGCAGGGAACCTAATTCACCCCTCCACTTT CASSYRREPNSPLHF TRBJ1-6 15 few TRBV6-5 -
TGTGCCAGCACCGTTAACAATGAGCAGTTCTTC CASTVNNEQFF TRBJ2-1 11 once TRBV7-9 -
TGTGCCAGAAGCCCCTGGAAAGCGGGGAGAGAGACCCAGTACTTC CARSPWKAGRETQYF TRBJ2-5 15 - TRBV5-3 TRBD2
TGCGCCAGCGGAAAGGGTCTAGCGGTAAACACCGGGGAGCTGTTTTTT CASGKGLAVNTGELFF TRBJ2-2 16 once TRBV10-2 TRBD2
TGTGCCAGCAGTACAGGGGGCGTGAAGCCCCAGCATTTT CASSTGGVKPQHF TRBJ1-5 13 - TRBV6-6 TRBD1
TGCGCCAGCAGCATGGGACTACCCCACTTTGCCGCCTACGAGCAGTACTTC CASSMGLPHFAAYEQYF TRBJ2-7 17 - TRBV5-1 TRBD2
TGTGCCAGCAGCTTGGGCGGGCTAGCGGGAGCCCGGGAGACCCAGTACTTC CASSLGGLAGARETQYF TRBJ2-5 17 once TRBV5-6 TRBD2
TGCATGGGCGTCGACAGAGACACCGGGGAGCTGTTTTTT CMGVDRDTGELFF TRBJ2-2 13 - TRBV29-1 -
TGTGCCAGCAGCCCCGGGGGAAACTATGGCTACACCTTC CASSPGGNYGYTF TRBJ1-2 13 - TRBV9 -
TGTGCCAGCAGTTCCGGGACAGGGGCCAGCTCCTACGAGCAGTACTTC CASSSGTGASSYEQYF TRBJ2-7 16 - TRBV6-2/TRBV6-3 TRBD1
TGCAGTACTGTCGACACCGGGGAGCTGTTTTTT CSTVDTGELFF TRBJ2-2 11 - TRBV20-1 -
TGTGCCAGCAGTGAGGGGGCAGCGAATCAGCCCCAGCATTTT CASSEGAANQPQHF TRBJ1-5 14 - TRBV2 -
TGTGCCAGCAGCTTAGGTGCTAGCGGGCCTGTCGATGAGCAGTTCTTC CASSLGASGPVDEQFF TRBJ2-1 16 - TRBV7-6 TRBD2
TGTGCCAGCAGTAGACAGGTGGGATATGGCTACACCTTC CASSRQVGYGYTF TRBJ1-2 13 - TRBV6-5 -
TGTGCCAGTAAAGCTAGCGCAGGTGATACGCAGTATTTT CASKASAGDTQYF TRBJ2-3 13 few TRBV2 -
TGTGCCAGCAGCGGAGGGACAGGGTTTCATCAGCCCCAGCATTTT CASSGGTGFHQPQHF TRBJ1-5 15 - TRBV9 TRBD1
TGTGCCAGCAGCCACTGGTCAGGGGGCCGTGAAAAACTGTTTTTT CASSHWSGGREKLFF TRBJ1-4 15 - TRBV3-1/TRBV3-2 TRBD1
TGCGCCAGCAGCTTGATCCCTGCAGATACGCAGTATTTT CASSLIPADTQYF TRBJ2-3 13 - TRBV5-1 -
TGTGCCAGCAGCGCGAGGGGACAGGACACCGGGGAGCTGTTTTTT CASSARGQDTGELFF TRBJ2-2 15 - TRBV9 TRBD1
TGTGCCAGCAGTACAGGTGGGAACACTGAAGCTTTCTTT CASSTGGNTEAFF TRBJ1-1 13 - TRBV6-2/TRBV6-3 -
TGTGCCAGCAGCGTCCAAGCGGGAGGGTTAAGCTCCTACAATGAGCAGTTCTTC CASSVQAGGLSSYNEQFF TRBJ2-1 18 - TRBV9 TRBD2
TGTGCCTGGAATGCCGGGAGAAGGAAAGAGACCCAGTACTTC CAWNAGRRKETQYF TRBJ2-5 14 once TRBV30 -
TGTGCCAGCAGTGAGGGACAGGGGTTCCTCTCTGAAGCTTTCTTT CASSEGQGFLSEAFF TRBJ1-1 15 - TRBV2 TRBD1
TGTGCTAGTGCCCCGAGGCGGGCCGGGGAGCTGTTTTTT CASAPRRAGELFF TRBJ2-2 13 - TRBV12-5 -
TGTGCCAGCAGCTCCCTTACAGGGTTAGATATGAACACTGAAGCTTTCTTT CASSSLTGLDMNTEAFF TRBJ1-1 17 - TRBV28 -
TGTGCCAGTAGTTTTCACTTGAGCAATCAGCCCCAGCATTTT CASSFHLSNQPQHF TRBJ1-5 14 - TRBV19 -
TGTGCCATCAGTTCGCGACACGGAGAGACCCAGTACTTC CAISSRHGETQYF TRBJ2-5 13 - TRBV10-3 -
TGTGCCAGCTCACCAACTAGCGGGGGGGCTAGCTCCTACGAGCAGTACTTC CASSPTSGGASSYEQYF TRBJ2-7 17 - TRBV18 TRBD2
TGTGCCAGCAGCCAGGCAGACAGGCTCGGGGCTGAAGCTTTCTTT CASSQADRLGAEAFF TRBJ1-1 15 - TRBV7-9 -
TGTGCCAGCAGCAGAGACAGGGGGCTTTTCTATGGCTACACCTTC CASSRDRGLFYGYTF TRBJ1-2 15 - TRBV28 TRBD1
TGTGCCAGCAGTTACCTCCTCCGGGAGCAGTACTTC CASSYLLREQYF TRBJ2-7 12 - TRBV12-3/TRBV12-4 -
TGTGCCAGCAGTGTGTCGACGGGAGGAGCGAACACCGGGGAGCTGTTTTTT CASSVSTGGANTGELFF TRBJ2-2 17 - TRBV2 TRBD2
TGTGCCAGCTCACCGGCGGGGACCCAAGAGACCCAGTACTTC CASSPAGTQETQYF TRBJ2-5 14 - TRBV18 -